The 6 T cell receptor beta chains below all came from one sample that was sequenced in a study of cytomegalovirus exposure and HLA in healthy donors. The primer mix had 60 Vbeta and 13 Jbeta primers. The data were produced by immunoSEQ multiplex PCR, yet TCRdb's version contains in-frame clones alone and is incomplete. This table has 150,000 or so clones, roughly 80% appearing once. Sequencing was done on a sample of PBMCs. The receptor source for this set is a female donor in good health and CMV-seronegative.

The chain combines TRBV12-5 with TRBJ2-2, with D perhaps TRBD1 (6 bases). V was shortened by 3 bases and J by 7 bases, with 21 bases between the two germline ends. CDR1 is LGHNT and CDR2 is FRNRAP in the germline V gene. There are 17 residues in the CDR3. As DNA, the CDR3 is TGTGCTAGTGGTTTCACCGTGGGAAGGGGGACCGTCGGGGAGCTGTTTTTT. It is translated as CASGFTVGRGTVGELFF.

This chain uses TRBV7-9 with TRBJ1-1, with TRBD1 matching over 8 bases. The V and J ends lost 1 base and 5 bases, in that order; junction bases with no gene match: 3. Germline V lookup: CDR1 SEHNR, CDR2 FQNEAQ (reference sequence). The CDR3 length is 14 residues. Here the CDR3 DNA reads TGTGCCAGCAGCTTAGAACAGGGGGGGACTGAAGCTTTCTTT. Amino acid sequence: CASSLEQGGTEAFF. Full variable domain (remainder filled in from reference TRBV7-9 and TRBJ1-1): DTGVSQNPRHKITKRGQNVTFRCDPISEHNRLYWYRQTLGQGPEFLTYFQNEAQLEKSRLLSDRFSAERPKGSFSTLEIQRTEQGDSAMYLCASSLEQGGTEAFFGQGTRLTVV.

The chain couples TRBV29-1 to TRBJ1-2; TRBD1 agrees at 7 bases. This CDR3 has 14 residues. The V gene's germline CDR1 is SQVTM and CDR2 ANQGSEA. The junction had 11 bases not matched to a gene; V was cut back by 7 bases and J by 3 bases. The CDR3 sequence: CSAEWRGRDYGYTF. The CDR3, as DNA: TGCAGCGCCGAATGGAGGGGGCGCGACTATGGCTACACCTTC.

The chain couples TRBV7-7 to TRBJ2-1, with D perhaps TRBD2 (7 bases). V lost 0 bases and J lost 7, with 16 bases in between. The CDR3 contains 16 residues. Germline CDR1 SSHAT, CDR2 FNYEAQ (reference sequence). CDR3 in DNA: TGTGCCAGCAGCTTAGCGCTCGGGGGGCCTGGGAATGAGCAGTTCTTC. It codes for CASSLALGGPGNEQFF.

As DNA, the CDR3 is TGTGCCAGTTTCGCCGGGACACTGAACACTGAAGCTTTCTTT. It encodes CASFAGTLNTEAFF. This chain links TRBV19 with TRBJ1-1; a weak D match, TRBD1 (6 bases). The CDR3 is 14 residues long. Germline values: CDR1 LNHDA, CDR2 SQIVND (reference sequence). Trimming stripped 8 bases from V and 0 bases from J, with 13 bases between.

V is TRBV5-1 and J is TRBJ2-1, with 11 bases lining up with TRBD2. The CDR3 has 15 amino acids. With V trimmed by 7 bases and J by 0 bases, 3 bases remained unmatched. Germline V gives CDR1 SGHRS, CDR2 YFSETQ. This CDR3 reads CASGTSGPSYNEQFF. CDR3 sequence (DNA): TGCGCCAGCGGGACTAGCGGCCCCTCCTACAATGAGCAGTTCTTC.